The rows below give T cell receptor beta chains drawn from one sample of a study of blood T cell repertoires in COVID-19. Method: immunoSEQ multiplex PCR; TCRdb's copy keeps in-frame clones and lacks some. The sample lists a few hundred thousand clones, 88% occurring once. The sequenced material came from PBMCs or T cells enriched from blood (not recorded which). These receptors originate from a woman aged 18-35 years who had recovered from COVID-19. Each CDR3 is given with its conserved first and last residue. The order of the fields is clone size, D gene, J gene, V gene, CDR3 DNA, CDR3 protein. A D gene is named only where the DNA matches it firmly. For some rows the clone size is stated as once, few or many, or as a class when expanded; others skip it.

NA NA TRBJ2-1 TRBV12-3/TRBV12-4 TGTGCCAGCAGTTTAGCTGGACAAGAACAGTTCTTC CASSLAGQEQFF
NA TRBD1 TRBJ2-4 TRBV25-1 TGTGCCAGCAGTGCGACAGTTACAGGGGACATTCAGTACTTC CASSATVTGDIQYF
NA TRBD2 TRBJ2-5 TRBV2 TGTGCCAGCAATCCTAGCGGGAAACAAGAGACCCAGTACTTC CASNPSGKQETQYF
NA NA TRBJ2-2 TRBV5-7 TGTGCCAGCAGCTTGTCAGTTACCGGGGAGCTGTTTTTT CASSLSVTGELFF
NA NA TRBJ1-6 TRBV6-5 TGTGCCAGCAGTCCTTCCTGGGGGCGAAATTCACCCCTCCACTTT CASSPSWGRNSPLHF
once TRBD2 TRBJ2-3 TRBV2 TGTGCCAGCAGTGAAGACAGGGGTAGCGGGGGATGGGATACGCAGTATTTT CASSEDRGSGGWDTQYF
few NA TRBJ1-6 TRBV3-1/TRBV3-2 TGTGCCAGCAGCCAACTACGTTCACCCCTCCACTTT CASSQLRSPLHF
NA TRBD2 TRBJ2-1 TRBV24-1 TGTGCCACCAGTGGGGTCGCTAGCGGGGGCTCCTCCTACAATGAGCAGTTCTTC CATSGVASGGSSYNEQFF
once TRBD2 TRBJ2-1 TRBV5-1 TGCGCCAGCACCGGGACTAGCGGGGGCCCCTCCTACAATGAGCAGTTCTTC CASTGTSGGPSYNEQFF
NA TRBD2 TRBJ2-1 TRBV10-3 TGTGCCATCGGTGGTCTAGCGGGGGGTCCCGGTGAGCAGTTCTTC CAIGGLAGGPGEQFF
NA NA TRBJ2-2 TRBV12-3/TRBV12-4 TGTGCCAGCAGTTTGTACGGGGAGCTGTTTTTT CASSLYGELFF
once TRBD1 TRBJ1-4 TRBV5-5 TGTGCCAGCAGCCCTTTGGGGACAGGGGATGAAAAACTGTTTTTT CASSPLGTGDEKLFF
NA TRBD1 TRBJ2-5 TRBV6-6 TGTGCCAGCAGGGACAGGGGCGGCCAAGAGACCCAGTACTTC CASRDRGGQETQYF
NA NA TRBJ1-4 TRBV3-1/TRBV3-2 TGTGCCAGCAGCCAAGTGGTGGGGCCAGGGGAAAAACTGTTTTTT CASSQVVGPGEKLFF
NA NA TRBJ2-7 TRBV5-1 TGCGCCAGCAGCTTGGCCCATACTCCGGTTTCCTACGAGCAGTACTTC CASSLAHTPVSYEQYF
NA NA TRBJ1-1 TRBV7-3 TGTGCCAGCAGCTTATCCTCAGGCCACGGTACTGAAGCTTTCTTT CASSLSSGHGTEAFF
NA NA TRBJ1-1 TRBV2 TGTGCCAGCAGTGAAGGCGGGGATGAAGCTTTCTTT CASSEGGDEAFF